The 9 T cell receptor beta chains given below trace back to one sample, sequenced in a study of T cell responses to AZD1222 COVID-19 vaccine. TCRdb's table, derived via immunoSEQ multiplex PCR, lists solely in-frame clones and lacks some. Among about 130,000 clones listed, roughly nine tenths were seen once. The sequenced sample was peripheral blood, obtained on day 0 of AZD1222 vaccination. Every receptor here comes from an adult in good health.

The chain links TRBV18 to TRBJ1-1, with TRBD1 matching over 7 bases. Germline CDR1 reads KGHSH; CDR2 reads LQKENI. Trimming at V came to 6 bases and at J to 1 base, leaving 2 bases not matched to a gene. CDR3 length: 13 amino acids. The CDR3 loop is CASSGQTNTEAFF. The CDR3 coding sequence is TGTGCCAGCTCGGGACAGACGAACACTGAAGCTTTCTTT.

The chain is built from TRBV6-1 and TRBJ1-5; D ambiguous. This CDR3 spans 15 amino acids. Between the trimmed V and J ends, which lost 0 bases and 4 bases, there was a span of 10 bases. Germline CDR1 reads MNHNS; CDR2 reads SASEGT. In nucleotides, the CDR3 is TGTGCCAGCAGTGAAGCGGGCAGCTCTAATCAGCCCCAGCATTTT. Translation gives CASSEAGSSNQPQHF.

The V call is TRBV6-5, the J call TRBJ2-2; tentatively, D is TRBD1 (6 bases). CDR1 and CDR2 from the germline V gene are MNHEY and SVGAGI. The CDR3 spans 14 residues. V was clipped by 7 bases and J by 3 bases, with 12 bases between them. CDR3 sequence: CASMKGGYTGELFF. The CDR3 DNA reads TGTGCCAGCATGAAAGGGGGATACACCGGGGAGCTGTTTTTT.

The CDR3 region is CASQLNSHYGYTF. DNA for the CDR3: TGTGCCAGCCAATTGAACTCCCACTATGGCTACACCTTC. The chain combines TRBV6-5 with TRBJ1-2; D is undetermined. With 8 bases removed from V and 3 bases from J, the gap between germline ends came to 13 bases. Germline V gene sequence: CDR1 MNHEY, CDR2 SVGAGI. The length of the CDR3 is 13 residues.

A few counts support this clone. V and J are TRBV19 and TRBJ1-3; no definite D call. Trimming removed 7 bases at V and 2 bases at J, with 15 bases between. In germline, CDR1 is LNHDA, CDR2 SQIVND (reference sequence). The CDR3 contains 15 residues. CDR3 sequence (DNA): TGTGCCAGTAAGCTGAGCTCTTCCCCTGGAAACACCATATATTTT. As protein: CASKLSSSPGNTIYF.

This clone was found a few times. The chain recombines TRBV5-6 with TRBJ1-2; tentatively, D is TRBD1 (5 bases). CDR3 length: 12 residues. Germline V lookup: CDR1 SGHDT, CDR2 YYEEEE. V lost 3 bases to trimming and J lost 8 bases, with 11 bases between them. The CDR3 sequence: CASSWGGLGYTF. CDR3 in DNA: TGTGCCAGCAGCTGGGGCGGCCTCGGCTACACCTTC.

The genes are TRBV2 and TRBJ2-2, with TRBD2 identical over 8 bases. Germline assignment: CDR1 SNHLY and CDR2 FYNNEI. This CDR3 spans 12 amino acids. In DNA, the CDR3 is TGTGCTACTAGCGGATACACCGGGGAGCTGTTTTTT. It yields the protein CATSGYTGELFF. The whole variable domain, remainder taken from reference TRBV2 and TRBJ2-2, is EPEVTQTPSHQVTQMGQEVILRCVPISNHLYFYWYRQILGQKVEFLVSFYNNEISEKSEIFDDQFSVERPDGSNFTLKIRSTKLEDSAMYFCATSGYTGELFFGEGSRLTVL.

The gene calls are TRBV6-2 or TRBV6-3 and TRBJ1-5; TRBD1 aligns across 9 bases. Germline V gives CDR1 MNHEY, CDR2 SVGEGT. Trimming took 5 bases from V and 4 from J; bases not matched to a gene: 12. The CDR3 consists of 17 residues. The CDR3 protein is CASSNEDWDRENQPQHF. DNA for the CDR3: TGTGCCAGCAGTAACGAAGACTGGGACAGGGAAAATCAGCCCCAGCATTTT.

The CDR3 region has the DNA TGCAGCGTTGAAGATCCCGCGGGGGGCCTGGAGACCCAGTACTTC. It yields the protein CSVEDPAGGLETQYF. The rearrangement uses TRBV29-1 and TRBJ2-5; 8 bases fit TRBD2. CDR1 and CDR2 from the germline V gene are SQVTM and ANQGSEA. This CDR3 has 15 residues. The trim removed 0 bases at V and 5 bases at J, leaving 8 bases unmatched.